Listed below are T cell receptor beta chains from one sample, sequenced in a study of blood T cell repertoires in COVID-19. Profiled with immunoSEQ multiplex PCR; TCRdb holds only in-frame clones, not every one. The sample has roughly 170,000 clones; 79% are singletons. What was sequenced was peripheral blood. Receptors originate from a woman between 55 and 75 years old with COVID-19, enrolled during active disease. CDR3s include the opening cysteine and the closing phenylalanine or tryptophan. A D gene is named only where the DNA matches it firmly. The size entry is marked missing in some rows and otherwise reads once, few, many or a size class.

j_gene,d_gene,v_gene,abundance,CDR3nt,CDR3aa
TRBJ1-2,TRBD1,TRBV30,once,TGTGCCGGCCGACAGGGGGGATTTAGCTATGGCTACACCTTC,CAGRQGGFSYGYTF
TRBJ1-3,TRBD1,TRBV9,-,TGTGCCAGCAGCGTAGACGGGACAGGGGGCTCTGGAAACACCATATATTTT,CASSVDGTGGSGNTIYF
TRBJ2-2,-,TRBV27,-,TGTGCCAGCAGTTTAGGACGCCCGGGACACCCTCTGAACACCGGGGAGCTGTTTTTT,CASSLGRPGHPLNTGELFF
TRBJ2-2,-,TRBV5-1,-,TGCGCCAGCAGCTTGGTTCCAGGCCGCACCGGGGAGCTGTTTTTT,CASSLVPGRTGELFF
TRBJ2-3,TRBD2,TRBV7-3,-,TGTGCCAGCAGCCCCGAGATGGCGGGGGGGCCTTTGGGAGATACGCAGTATTTT,CASSPEMAGGPLGDTQYF
TRBJ2-3,TRBD1,TRBV28,-,TGTGCCAGCAGTCCGGGGAGACAGGGGGCGAAAGATACGCAGTATTTT,CASSPGRQGAKDTQYF
TRBJ1-6,TRBD1,TRBV5-1,-,TGCGCCAGCAGCACTTCTTGGACAGGCGCGGTTTCTTCACCCCTCCACTTT,CASSTSWTGAVSSPLHF
TRBJ1-1,-,TRBV19,-,TGTGCCAGTACCACAGGGAGCCCTGAAGCTTTCTTT,CASTTGSPEAFF
TRBJ2-1,TRBD2,TRBV5-1,few,TGCGCCAGCAGCTTGGAGTCTAGCGGGGGTACATGGAATGAGCAGTTCTTC,CASSLESSGGTWNEQFF
TRBJ2-3,-,TRBV28,once,TGTGCCAGCAGTTTCGGGGGGCTGGACACAGATACGCAGTATTTT,CASSFGGLDTDTQYF
TRBJ2-5,TRBD1,TRBV2,-,TGTGCCAGCAGGCAAGGGACAGGGCGAGAGACCCAGTACTTC,CASRQGTGRETQYF
TRBJ2-7,-,TRBV11-3,few,TGTGCCAGCAGCCAAGGAGGGGCCTCCTACGAGCAGTACTTC,CASSQGGASYEQYF
TRBJ1-2,TRBD1,TRBV4-1,-,TGCGCCAGCAGCCAAGAGCGAGAGGACAGGGCCAACACCTTC,CASSQEREDRANTF
TRBJ2-6,-,TRBV9,-,TGTGCCAGCAGCGTCAGCAGGGTTCTTACTGGGGCCAACGTCCTGACTTTC,CASSVSRVLTGANVLTF
TRBJ1-1,-,TRBV6-1,few,TGTGCCAGCAGTGAATCAAGAGGTTGGTCTGAAGCTTTCTTT,CASSESRGWSEAFF